This paragraph covers one T cell receptor beta chain sequence. What this receptor recognizes is not known. The input lacks base qualities; no much larger clone sits a single base away. This entry is derived from a study of T cells after somatic rescue of genetic block (dated by TCRdb to the early 2020s). About the investigation overall: The study assessed how robust, over the long term, a T-cell system was when the system had developed through somatic rescue of a genetic block in T-cell development.

CDR1 and CDR2 are drawn from the germline V gene: ENHRY, SYGVKD. Trimming removed 7 bases from V and 0 bases from J; the gene matches leave 19 bases unexplained. Inclusive of the bounding cysteine and phenylalanine, the CDR3 is 19 residues long. Only the CDR3 DNA stays, 57 bases, in frame from base 1. Libraries were constructed by the immunoSEQ multiplex PCR assay. TCRdb's version of the immuneACCESS table is confined to in-frame rearrangements and falls short of the full clone set. An unresolved V gene accounts for under half of the shortfall where checked; the remainder is of unknown origin. Across this sample there are tens of thousands of clones, with more than 80% seen only once. Around 1.5% of the sample goes to the ten largest clones.

The receptor chain draws on TRBV10-3 and TRBJ1-1; 8 bases in the middle match TRBD1. The TCR comes from a woman between 18 and 29 years old. The sequenced sample consisted of peripheral blood mononuclear cells (PBMCs). This receptor carries the CDR3 CAITRVPTGAGLVNTEAFF. The nucleotide sequence is given as TGTGCCATCACCCGAGTCCCGACAGGGGCCGGGCTAGTGAACACTGAAGCTTTCTTT.